Following are 27 T cell receptor beta chains from one sample sequenced in a study of human T cells and chemical hapten exposure (dated by TCRdb to the early 2020s). The protocol used for the library was RACE. Sequencing was performed on a NextSeq 500. Clones were called with MiXCR by TCRdb after fastp trimmed the public reads at Q25, and only in-frame beta chains were retained. Every distinct CDR3 protein forms one entry, paired with its most common genes and DNA. This sample comprises 250,000 or so distinct CDR3 sequences, around 7% of them detected only once. About 1.2% of the sample rests with the top ten. The time point label corresponds to: pre-sensitization, week 0. Reading the label with the study, this specimen's treatment or condition is: therapeutic diphenylcyclopropenone sensitization with weekly scalp DPC. The sequencing here drew on whole blood, taken in connection with sensitization to the hapten diphenylcyclopropenone (DPC). These receptor sequences come from a man in his late teens or twenties with alopecia areata. Some clones in this sample may be carry-over from other donors' samples.

This clonotype appeared a few times. The chain has TRBV10-3 and TRBJ1-2; D unresolved. This CDR3 has 14 residues. CDR1 and CDR2 from the germline V gene are ENHRY and SYGVKD. Trimming left V 5 bases short and J 8 bases short, with 18 bases between. In DNA form, the CDR3 reads TGTGCCATCAGTCTCGCGGACGGACTAGCGGGCTACACCTTC. Residues: CAISLADGLAGYTF.

DNA of the CDR3: TGTGCCACCAGCAGAGTTGCCGCAGGAGATTATCAGCCCCAGCATTTT. Residues: CATSRVAAGDYQPQHF. The chain recombines TRBV15 with TRBJ1-5; no clear D. In germline, CDR1 is LNHNV, CDR2 YYDKDF (reference sequence). CDR3 size: 16 residues. The V gene lost 1 base and the J gene lost 5 bases, with 15 bases spanning the gap.

This chain joins TRBV4-2 and TRBJ2-3; D may correspond to TRBD1 or TRBD2 (6 bases each). The V and J ends lost 1 base and 4 bases respectively, with 12 bases between them. Germline V lookup: CDR1 LGHNA, CDR2 YNFKEQ. The CDR3 is 15 amino acids. In nucleotides, the CDR3 is TGTGCCAGCAGCCAAGTAGAGGGGGGCCCAGATACGCAGTATTTT. Residues: CASSQVEGGPDTQYF.

This clonotype was observed many times. The V call is TRBV6-5, the J call TRBJ2-5; TRBD2 matches 11 bases. V was clipped by 6 bases and J by 4 bases; unmatched bases: 7. The germline CDR1 and CDR2 sequences are MNHEY and SVGAGI. This CDR3 spans 15 amino acids. CDR3 sequence reads: CASRRKTSGGETQYF. The CDR3 DNA reads TGTGCCAGCAGGCGAAAAACTAGCGGGGGAGAGACCCAGTACTTC.

This clonotype was counted many times. The DNA for the CDR3 is TGTGCCAGCAGCTTAGCAGGGGGAAACGAGCAGTACTTC. Its translation: CASSLAGGNEQYF. The chain joins TRBV7-2 to TRBJ2-7, with D perhaps TRBD1 (6 bases). Per the germline V gene, CDR1 is SGHTA and CDR2 is FQGNSA. This CDR3 contains 13 residues. V dropped 0 bases and J dropped 5 bases, with 8 bases sitting between them.

Details on this clonotype: This could be a read error, since a much larger clone is one nucleotide away. The chain links TRBV5-1 to TRBJ2-7; unclear D gene. Trimming shortened V by 0 bases and J by 7 bases, and 11 bases separated the two germline ends. The CDR3 consists of 13 residues. Germline V gives CDR1 SGHRS, CDR2 YFSETQ. The CDR3 protein is CASSLGRALEQYF. In DNA, the CDR3 is TGCGCCAGCAGCTTGGGAAGGGCTCTGGAGCAGTACTTC. Together with reference TRBV5-1 and TRBJ2-7, the CDR3 gives the full variable domain: KAGVTQTPRYLIKTRGQQVTLSCSPISGHRSVSWYQQTPGQGLQFLFEYFSETQRNKGNFPGRFSGRQFSNSRSEMNVSTLELGDSALYLCASSLGRALEQYFGPGTRLTVT.

This clonotype was counted many times. This chain links TRBV7-2 with TRBJ1-4; D possibly corresponds to TRBD1 (5 bases). The CDR3 contains 14 residues. In germline, CDR1 is SGHTA, CDR2 FQGNSA. The V gene lost 7 bases and the J gene lost 0 bases, with 9 bases spanning the gap. The CDR3 DNA sequence: TGTGCCAGCACCTCGACAGCAACTAATGAAAAACTGTTTTTT. Protein product: CASTSTATNEKLFF.

V and J are TRBV28 and TRBJ2-7, with 7 bases identical to TRBD1. Germline-derived CDR1 and CDR2 are MDHEN and SYDVKM. Trimming at V came to 8 bases and at J to 5 bases, leaving 6 bases not matched to a gene. The CDR3 is 12 residues long. The chain's CDR3 is CASATGVDEQYV. The CDR3 DNA follows: TGTGCCAGCGCCACAGGGGTAGACGAGCAGTACGTC.

This sequence joins TRBV12-3 or TRBV12-4 and TRBJ1-3, with D possibly TRBD1 on 6 matching bases. Trimming took off 4 bases at V and 7 bases at J, with 11 bases between the two ends. The length of the CDR3 is 13 residues. CDR3 in DNA: TGTGCCAGCAGTTGGGGGGGCTGGAACACCATATATTTT. Amino acid sequence: CASSWGGWNTIYF.

The rearrangement links TRBV20-1 to TRBJ2-7; weak D call: TRBD1 (6 bases). The germline gives CDR1 DFQATT, CDR2 SNEGSKA (reference sequence). This CDR3 contains 13 residues. V was shortened by 8 bases and J by 6 bases, with 20 bases between the two germline ends. Here the CDR3 reads CSTWDIENPEQYF. The DNA of the CDR3 is TGCAGTACTTGGGACATTGAGAACCCCGAGCAGTACTTC.

This clonotype was counted ten times or more. CDR3 protein: CSVEEFSSGGASYEQYF. As DNA, the CDR3 is TGCAGCGTTGAAGAATTCAGTAGCGGGGGGGCCTCCTACGAGCAGTACTTC. This chain uses TRBV29-1 with TRBJ2-7; 11 nucleotides agree with TRBD2. With 0 bases clipped from V and 0 bases from J, the junction kept 7 bases outside the gene matches. The germline V gene encodes CDR1 SQVTM and CDR2 ANQGSEA. The CDR3 runs to 17 residues.

This clonotype occurred a few times. The chain is built from TRBV6-5 and TRBJ1-2, with a weak D call TRBD1 (6 bases). The ends were cut back, 4 bases at V and 8 bases at J, with 17 bases in the middle. The CDR3 contains 14 residues. The germline V gene encodes CDR1 MNHEY and CDR2 SVGAGI. DNA of the CDR3: TGTGCCAGCAGTTTGTATACACAGGGAGGCGGCTACACCTTC. It is translated as CASSLYTQGGGYTF.

The chain employs TRBV6-6 and TRBJ1-2, with 7 bases identical to TRBD1. V gave up 5 bases and J gave up 0 bases; unmatched junction bases: 6. Germline lookup yields CDR1 MNHNY and CDR2 SVGAGI (reference sequence). The CDR3 length is 15 residues. The CDR3: CASSDRDRANYGYTF. The DNA for the CDR3 is TGTGCCAGCAGTGACCGGGACAGAGCTAACTATGGCTACACCTTC.

This clonotype was counted a few times. The V call is TRBV27, the J call TRBJ2-1, with a tentative D call TRBD2 (6 bases). Germline V gives CDR1 MNHEY, CDR2 SMNVEV (reference sequence). There are 17 residues in the CDR3. The V and J ends lost 3 bases and 0 bases respectively, with 15 bases between them. The CDR3 here is CASSFFLGGSSYNEQFF. Here the CDR3 DNA reads TGTGCCAGCAGTTTCTTCTTGGGGGGTAGCTCCTACAATGAGCAGTTCTTC.

The chain couples TRBV12-3 or TRBV12-4 to TRBJ2-3; TRBD2 is a possible D gene (6 bases). The V end lost 5 bases, the J end lost 0 bases, and 12 bases lay between the germline ends. CDR3 length: 15 residues. The CDR3 reads CASSPMGTSTDTQYF. DNA of the CDR3: TGTGCCAGCAGTCCGATGGGGACTAGCACAGATACGCAGTATTTT.

This chain uses TRBV6-5 with TRBJ2-7; 9 bases line up with TRBD1. Trimming cost V 0 bases and J 2 bases; bases outside gene matches: 2. Per germline, CDR1 MNHEY and CDR2 SVGAGI. The CDR3 length is 15 residues. CDR3 loop: CASSYSTGGPYEQYF. The CDR3 DNA reads as TGTGCCAGCAGTTACTCTACAGGGGGCCCCTACGAGCAGTACTTC.

This clonotype was counted between two and nine times. This sequence joins TRBV4-3 and TRBJ1-1, with D perhaps matching TRBD1 (5 bases). This CDR3 region has 14 residues. Germline CDR1 LGHNA, CDR2 YSLEER. Trimming cost V 3 bases and J 5 bases, with 13 bases left between them. The CDR3 DNA follows: TGCGCCAGCAGCCAGTACAGGCGGAGGACTGAAGCTTTCTTT. Translating gives CASSQYRRRTEAFF.

The chain employs TRBV29-1 and TRBJ1-1; tentatively, D is TRBD1 (5 bases). In germline, CDR1 is SQVTM, CDR2 ANQGSEA. This CDR3 spans 11 amino acids. V was clipped by 5 bases and J by 5 bases, with 9 bases between them. The CDR3 coding sequence is TGCAGCGTTTGGGGGATGACTGAAGCTTTCTTT. This translates into CSVWGMTEAFF.

This clonotype was detected ten times or more. The chain recombines TRBV6-1 with TRBJ2-7, with D tentatively TRBD2 (6 bases). The CDR3 spans 15 residues. Trimming cost V 5 bases and J 2 bases, with 16 bases left between them. Germline CDR1 is MNHNS and CDR2 is SASEGT. This CDR3 is CASSRGGTDTYEQYF. Here the CDR3 DNA reads TGTGCCAGCAGTCGGGGCGGGACTGATACCTACGAGCAGTACTTC.

This clonotype has just a few counts. This chain joins TRBV28 and TRBJ1-2, with a possible D match to TRBD1 (5 bases). V gave up 4 bases and J gave up 5 bases, with 20 bases separating them. From germline, CDR1 is MDHEN and CDR2 SYDVKM. CDR3 size: 16 residues. The CDR3 region has the DNA TGTGCCAGCAGTTCACTTACGGGACGGATGATTTATGGCTACACCTTC. This sequence encodes CASSSLTGRMIYGYTF.

This clonotype was recorded a few times. Written as DNA, the CDR3 is TGTGCCAGCGAGGAGACAGGGGCCGGGGAGCTGTTTTTT. Amino acids: CASEETGAGELFF. The chain joins TRBV2 to TRBJ2-2; TRBD1 agrees at 8 bases. Germline CDR1 and CDR2: SNHLY and FYNNEI. This CDR3 has 13 amino acids. V gave up 8 bases and J gave up 6 bases; unmatched junction bases: 5.

Regarding this clonotype: A read error may explain this, as a much larger clone is one base away. This sequence joins TRBV6-5 and TRBJ1-2, with TRBD1 matching 12 bases. Germline V gene sequence: CDR1 MNHEY, CDR2 SVGAGI. This CDR3 has 15 residues. With V trimmed by 5 bases and J by 4 bases, 5 bases remained unmatched. The CDR3 DNA reads TGTGCCAGCAGTGCTTTGGGACAGGGGGCCTATGGCTACACCTTC. This translates into CASSALGQGAYGYTF.

In its sample, this clonotype was seen a few times. The V and J genes are TRBV4-1 and TRBJ2-3, with TRBD1 matching over 9 bases. The V gene's germline CDR1 is MGHRA and CDR2 YSYEKL. The V segment lost 3 bases and the J segment 3 bases; nucleotides outside the gene matches: 7. The CDR3 covers 16 residues. As DNA, the CDR3 is TGCGCCAGCAGCCATGGAGACAGGGGGTTAACAGATACGCAGTATTTT. This translates into CASSHGDRGLTDTQYF.

This clonotype was recorded many times. The chain combines TRBV5-4 with TRBJ1-2; D is unclear. Germline V gene sequence: CDR1 SGHNT, CDR2 YYREEE (reference sequence). The CDR3 spans 13 residues. Trimming left V 4 bases short and J 5 bases short, with 12 bases between. CDR3 DNA sequence: TGTGCCAGCAGCCTGGACCAGATTTATGGCTACACCTTC. Residues: CASSLDQIYGYTF.

The chain carries TRBV10-3 and TRBJ2-2; D is perhaps TRBD1 (5 bases). V dropped 3 bases and J dropped 5 bases, with 13 bases sitting between them. Germline V gene sequence: CDR1 ENHRY, CDR2 SYGVKD. The CDR3 spans 15 residues. CDR3 amino acids: CAISERQGETGELFF. CDR3 nucleotide sequence: TGTGCCATCAGTGAAAGGCAGGGCGAGACCGGGGAGCTGTTTTTT.

This chain joins TRBV20-1 and TRBJ1-1; D unclear. Germline lookup yields CDR1 DFQATT and CDR2 SNEGSKA (reference sequence). The CDR3 consists of 13 residues. V gave up 0 bases and J gave up 8 bases, with 13 bases separating them. The CDR3 protein is CSARDLELSEAFF. CDR3 DNA sequence: TGCAGTGCTAGAGATCTGGAGCTTTCGGAAGCTTTCTTT.

In this sample, this clonotype turned up many times. The chain links TRBV11-2 to TRBJ1-1; no reliable D call. The CDR3 has 13 amino acids. V was cut by 8 bases and J by 4 bases, with 14 bases left in between. Germline assignment: CDR1 SGHAT and CDR2 FQNNGV. Written as DNA, the CDR3 is TGTGCCAGCCGAACGGGCATGGGCACTGAAGCTTTCTTT. As protein: CASRTGMGTEAFF. Based on the CDR3 plus reference TRBV11-2 and TRBJ1-1, the full variable domain is EAGVAQSPRYKIIEKRQSVAFWCNPISGHATLYWYQQILGQGPKLLIQFQNNGVVDDSQLPKDRFSAERLKGVDSTLKIQPAKLEDSAVYLCASRTGMGTEAFFGQGTRLTVV.